This T cell receptor beta chain was sequenced in a study of human T cells and chemical hapten exposure. Study information: Patch tests applied 0.01% DPC to the upper back and were scored after 6 days. Small differences in pooled library volume mainly drove the variation in TCR yields per sample.

TCRdb reanalysed the RACE reads using MiXCR and keeps one entry per CDR3 protein. This table has under 90,000 distinct CDR3 sequences, around 9.6% appearing once. This clonotype was found a few times. CDR1 SEHNR and CDR2 FQNEAQ come from the germline V gene (reference sequence). CDR3 length: 14 residues. V was shortened by 5 bases and J by 2 bases, with 12 bases between the two germline ends. The time point here: pre-sensitization, week 0. As to treatment: therapeutic diphenylcyclopropenone sensitization with weekly scalp DPC. The sequence was collected from a woman aged 35 to 49 with alopecia areata. Some clones in this sample may be carry-over from other donors' samples. V is TRBV7-9 and J is TRBJ1-2; D perhaps matches TRBD1 (5 bases). This specimen consisted of whole blood, obtained in connection with sensitization to the hapten diphenylcyclopropenone (DPC). For the CDR3, the DNA is TGTGCCAGCAGCACCGAAGACAGCAACTATGGCTACACCTTC. Protein product: CASSTEDSNYGYTF.